A single sample is the source of the 24 T cell receptor beta chains below, sequenced in a study of T cell repertoires in cytomegalovirus infection. Using its own MiXCR run on the reads, TCRdb lists one record per CDR3 protein. Here the sample spans 350,000 to 500,000 distinct CDR3 sequences, approximately 30% being singletons. The sequenced sample was PBMCs. These receptors were collected from a human donor in good health (CMV status not recorded). Some clones in this sample may be carry-over from other donors' samples.

The V call is TRBV20-1, the J call TRBJ1-5; TRBD1 is a possible D gene (5 bases). Germline CDR1 reads DFQATT; CDR2 reads SNEGSKA (reference sequence). V gave up 0 bases and J gave up 6 bases, with 12 bases separating them. The CDR3 spans 14 residues. The CDR3 here is CSARDPREGQPQHF. CDR3 coding DNA: TGCAGTGCTAGAGATCCCAGGGAAGGTCAGCCCCAGCATTTT.

In this sample, this clonotype turned up many times. The chain combines TRBV7-2 with TRBJ2-7; 9 positions agree with TRBD1. From germline, CDR1 is SGHTA and CDR2 FQGNSA. V was pared by 1 base and J by 4 bases, with 5 bases of the junction left unmatched. CDR3 size: 15 residues. DNA for the CDR3: TGTGCCAGCAGCTTAGGGGGAGGACAGGGGTACGAGCAGTACTTC. Translating it yields CASSLGGGQGYEQYF.

The V gene is TRBV19, the J gene TRBJ2-7, with 9 positions matching TRBD1. CDR3 length: 15 residues. The germline gives CDR1 LNHDA, CDR2 SQIVND (reference sequence). V gave up 3 bases and J gave up 7 bases; unmatched junction bases: 10. This chain's CDR3 is CASSMGGTGNGEQYF. CDR3 DNA: TGTGCCAGTAGTATGGGCGGGACAGGGAATGGGGAGCAGTACTTC.

A word on this clonotype: Germline is not matched at one junction end, which may reflect a read error. The chain recombines TRBV7-6 with TRBJ2-7; 10 bases agree with TRBD1. Germline assignment: CDR1 SGHVS and CDR2 FNYEAQ. CDR3 length: 11 residues. CDR3 protein: CASSLGTGEDF. The DNA for the CDR3 is TGTGCCAGCAGCCTAGGGACAGGGGAGGACTTC.

This clonotype came up many times. This chain links TRBV7-6 with TRBJ2-1; TRBD1 matches at 12 bases. CDR1 is SGHVS and CDR2 is FNYEAQ in the germline V gene. V lost 7 bases and J lost 7; bases outside the gene matches: 8. The CDR3 contains 15 residues. The CDR3 sequence: CASTYGDRGLNEQFF. The CDR3 DNA reads TGTGCCAGCACCTATGGGGACAGGGGGCTGAATGAGCAGTTCTTC. The full variable domain, rest sourced from reference TRBV7-6 and TRBJ2-1, is GAGVSQSPRYKVTKRGQDVALRCDPISGHVSLYWYRQALGQGPEFLTYFNYEAQQDKSGLPNDRFSAERPEGSISTLTIQRTEQRDSAMYRCASTYGDRGLNEQFFGPGTRLTVL.

The chain is built from TRBV28 and TRBJ1-6; D is unclear. Germline CDR1 reads MDHEN; CDR2 reads SYDVKM. CDR3 size: 14 residues. Trimming removed 2 bases at V and 13 bases at J, with 15 bases between. CDR3 DNA sequence: TGTGCCAGCAGTTTAACCACTCCCGGTTCTCCCCTCCACTTT. Protein product: CASSLTTPGSPLHF.

Many counts were recorded for this clonotype. J is TRBJ2-7 and V is TRBV6-1, with D perhaps TRBD2 (5 bases). The ends were cut back, 5 bases at V and 7 bases at J, with 12 bases in the middle. Germline-derived CDR1 and CDR2 are MNHNS and SASEGT. This CDR3 contains 12 residues. CDR3 region: CASSLGAGEQYF. CDR3 DNA: TGTGCCAGCAGTTTGGGAGCTGGGGAGCAGTACTTC.

The V and J genes are TRBV18 and TRBJ1-4; TRBD1 is a possible D gene (5 bases). The CDR3 has 14 amino acids. With 3 bases removed from V and 4 bases from J, the gap between germline ends came to 9 bases. Germline loops: CDR1 KGHSH, CDR2 LQKENI. As DNA, the CDR3 is TGTGCCAGCTCACCGGGGGGGAGTAATGAAAAACTGTTTTTT. Protein product: CASSPGGSNEKLFF. Filled out from reference TRBV18 and TRBJ1-4, the complete variable domain reads NAGVMQNPRHLVRRRGQEARLRCSPMKGHSHVYWYRQLPEEGLKFMVYLQKENIIDESGMPKERFSAEFPKEGPSILRIQQVVRGDSAAYFCASSPGGSNEKLFFGSGTQLSVL.

The chain employs TRBV4-3 and TRBJ2-7; D is unclear. Trimming pared 3 bases from V and 3 bases from J, leaving 18 bases between. Germline V lookup: CDR1 LGHNA, CDR2 YSLEER. This CDR3 region has 16 residues. Here the CDR3 reads CASSHRVVGKHYEQYF. CDR3 in DNA: TGCGCCAGCAGCCACCGCGTCGTCGGCAAGCACTACGAGCAGTACTTC.

The chain carries TRBV11-3 and TRBJ2-3; perhaps TRBD2 as D (7 bases). The germline V gene encodes CDR1 SGHNT and CDR2 YENEEA. This CDR3 region has 15 residues. V shed 5 bases and J shed 5 bases, with 17 bases lying between them. The CDR3 sequence is CASSGGGGEGDTQYF. The DNA for the CDR3 is TGTGCCAGCAGCGGAGGGGGGGGCGAAGGAGATACGCAGTATTTT.

As for this clonotype: Given a much more abundant clone one base away, this may be a read error. The chain uses TRBV7-9 and TRBJ2-7; D unresolved. CDR3 length: 14 amino acids. The germline CDR1 and CDR2 sequences are SEHNR and FQNEAQ (reference sequence). This CDR3 is CASSLVGPTYEHYF. In nucleotides, the CDR3 is TGTGCCAGCAGCTTAGTTGGGCCTACCTACGAGCATTACTTC.

This rearrangement joins TRBV20-1 to TRBJ1-1, with a tentative D call TRBD1 (6 bases). The CDR3 length is 16 residues. In germline, CDR1 is DFQATT, CDR2 SNEGSKA (reference sequence). V lost 4 bases and J 2 bases, leaving 20 bases between the germline ends. The CDR3 is CSAINRRGRENTEAFF. The DNA for the CDR3 is TGCAGTGCTATTAATCGGAGGGGGAGGGAAAACACTGAAGCTTTCTTT.

This clonotype was recorded many times. This rearrangement joins TRBV7-8 to TRBJ2-5; TRBD2 matches at 7 bases. The CDR3 contains 17 residues. Germline assignment: CDR1 SGHVS and CDR2 FQNEAQ. The J segment lost 0 bases and the V segment lost 2 bases, leaving 9 bases of the junction unmatched. CDR3 DNA: TGTGCCAGCAGCTTATATCCAGACGGGAGGTACCAAGAGACCCAGTACTTC. This gives the protein CASSLYPDGRYQETQYF.

This clonotype was picked up many times. The rearrangement joins TRBV7-2 to TRBJ1-5; 9 bases match TRBD1. The CDR3 extends over 17 amino acids. The V gene's germline CDR1 is SGHTA and CDR2 FQGNSA. V lost 5 bases, J lost 7 bases, and 15 bases stayed unmatched. The CDR3 coding sequence is TGTGCCAGCAGCAAACGCCCCCCGGGACAGGGCGGACAGCCCCAGCATTTT. Its translation: CASSKRPPGQGGQPQHF. Full variable domain (rest looked up from reference TRBV7-2 and TRBJ1-5): GAGVSQSPSNKVTEKGKDVELRCDPISGHTALYWYRQSLGQGLEFLIYFQGNSAPDKSGLPSDRFSAERTGGSVSTLTIQRTQQEDSAVYLCASSKRPPGQGGQPQHFGDGTRLSIL.

As concerns this clonotype: Here the CDR3 omits its conserved ending phenylalanine or tryptophan, so a read error is the likely source. This chain connects TRBV5-5 to TRBJ1-1, with a weak D call TRBD1 (5 bases). Germline CDR1 SGHKS, CDR2 YYEKEE (reference sequence). This CDR3 is 13 amino acids long. CDR3 bases: TGTGCAAGCAGCGGACACGGTCTCGCTGAAGCTTTCTGT. It yields the protein CASSGHGLAEAFC.

This clonotype was counted between two and nine times. A read error is possible here, since a much larger clone lies one base away. The chain couples TRBV7-2 to TRBJ2-5; perhaps TRBD1 as D (6 bases). The CDR3 runs 15 residues. From germline, CDR1 is SGHTA and CDR2 FQGNSA. The CDR3 DNA sequence: TGTGCCAGCAGCTTAGGCAGGGGCCCTCAAGAGATCCAGTACTTC. This gives the protein CASSLGRGPQEIQYF.

In its sample, this clonotype was seen many times. The chain has TRBV7-2 and TRBJ2-3; 9 nucleotides match TRBD1. The CDR3 is 15 residues long. After removal of 4 bases from V and 2 bases from J, the junction contained 4 bases not matched to a gene. CDR1 is SGHTA, CDR2 FQGNSA, per germline. The CDR3 loop reads CASSSTGGPTDTQYF. In nucleotides, the CDR3 is TGTGCCAGCAGCTCTACAGGGGGCCCCACAGATACGCAGTATTTT.

This clonotype has a handful of counts. This sequence joins TRBV29-1 and TRBJ2-5; D is unresolved. V was shortened by 2 bases and J by 2 bases, with 12 bases between the two germline ends. CDR1 and CDR2 from the germline V gene are SQVTM and ANQGSEA. The CDR3 loop spans 14 amino acids. The CDR3 here is CSVEFNGFQETQYF. The CDR3 DNA sequence: TGCAGCGTTGAATTTAATGGGTTTCAAGAGACCCAGTACTTC.

This clonotype occurred a few times. The J gene is TRBJ1-5, the V gene TRBV7-6; D is uncertain. V was shortened by 5 bases and J by 4 bases, with 9 bases between the two germline ends. The CDR3 is 13 amino acids. The V gene's germline CDR1 is SGHVS and CDR2 FNYEAQ. CDR3 loop: CASSPHTNQPQHF. The CDR3 DNA reads TGTGCCAGCAGCCCCCACACTAATCAGCCCCAGCATTTT.

J is TRBJ1-2 and V is TRBV10-3; D is perhaps TRBD1 (5 bases). Germline V lookup: CDR1 ENHRY, CDR2 SYGVKD. The CDR3 length is 11 residues. V lost 10 bases and J 6 bases, leaving 12 bases between the germline ends. The CDR3 here is CANRTCDGYTF. DNA of the CDR3: TGTGCCAACAGGACATGTGATGGCTACACCTTC.

The rearrangement joins TRBV6-4 to TRBJ2-3; TRBD1 might be the D (5 bases). From germline, CDR1 is MRHNA and CDR2 SNTAGT. Trimming pared 2 bases from V and 4 bases from J, leaving 7 bases between. The CDR3 loop spans 13 amino acids. CDR3 in amino acids: CASSDQGADTQYF. The DNA of the CDR3 is TGTGCCAGCAGTGACCAAGGGGCAGATACGCAGTATTTT.

The V and J genes are TRBV6-1 and TRBJ1-5; 9 nucleotides line up with TRBD1. The CDR3 contains 14 residues. Germline V gene sequence: CDR1 MNHNS, CDR2 SASEGT. V shed 4 bases and J 2 bases; nucleotides not matched to a gene: 0. The CDR3 DNA reads as TGTGCCAGCAGTGGGGACAGGGGCAATCAGCCCCAGCATTTT. This sequence encodes CASSGDRGNQPQHF.

This clonotype was seen a handful of times. The rearrangement joins TRBV6-1 to TRBJ1-4; no clear D. The CDR3 contains 14 residues. Germline V gene data show CDR1 as MNHNS and CDR2 as SASEGT. The V end was cut by 8 bases, the J end by 4 bases, with 14 bases between. The CDR3 spells CASRSGVRNEKLFF. CDR3 DNA sequence: TGTGCCAGCCGGTCCGGGGTCCGTAATGAAAAACTGTTTTTT.

This clonotype occurred a few times. The chain couples TRBV7-6 to TRBJ2-2, with a possible D match to TRBD2 (5 bases). The ends were cut back, 4 bases at V and 3 bases at J, with 12 bases in the middle. Germline assignment: CDR1 SGHVS and CDR2 FNYEAQ. The CDR3 has 15 residues. CDR3 in DNA: TGTGCCAGCAGCTCCCGGGGTCAGGACACCGGGGAGCTGTTTTTT. The encoded protein is CASSSRGQDTGELFF. Combining the CDR3 with reference TRBV7-6 and TRBJ2-2 gives the whole variable domain GAGVSQSPRYKVTKRGQDVALRCDPISGHVSLYWYRQALGQGPEFLTYFNYEAQQDKSGLPNDRFSAERPEGSISTLTIQRTEQRDSAMYRCASSSRGQDTGELFFGEGSRLTVL.